These T cell receptor beta chains were read from a single sample in a study of Graves' ophthalmopathy and Graves' hyperthyroidism. TCRdb independently ran MiXCR on the multiplex PCR reads; one entry per CDR3 protein. The sample has around 470,000 distinct CDR3 sequences; approximately 15% are singletons. Sequencing input: blood. All receptors derive from a woman aged 25 to 39 with Graves' ophthalmopathy. CDR3s include the opening cysteine and the closing phenylalanine or tryptophan. The D gene is left open where the match is weak. Clone size is shown for a subset of rows, as once, few, many or a class of expanded clone.

d_gene	abundance	v_gene	j_gene	CDR3nt	CDR3aa
NA	many	TRBV9	TRBJ2-7	TGTGCCAGCAGCGTAGGAGGGAAAGACGAGCAGTACTTC	CASSVGGKDEQYF
TRBD1	many	TRBV7-2	TRBJ2-7	TGTGCCAGCAGCACGACAGGGGGCGGCTCCTACGAGCAGTACTTC	CASSTTGGGSYEQYF
NA	many	TRBV30	TRBJ1-2	TGTGCCTGGAGTGTACCCGAGGTGAGCTACACCTTC	CAWSVPEVSYTF
NA	many	TRBV19	TRBJ2-7	TGTGCCAGTAGTGGCCCAAGGGAGCAGTACTTC	CASSGPREQYF
NA	many	TRBV9	TRBJ2-2	TGTGCCAGCAGCGTAGATGGCGGGGAGCTGTTTTTT	CASSVDGGELFF
TRBD1	few	TRBV5-5	TRBJ2-7	TGTGCCAGCGATCCGGGACAGGGTGACGAGCAGTACTTC	CASDPGQGDEQYF
TRBD1	NA	TRBV6-2/TRBV6-3	TRBJ1-6	TGTGCCAGCAGTCAGCCGACAGGGGATAATTCACCCCTCCACTTT	CASSQPTGDNSPLHF
TRBD2	many	TRBV11-2	TRBJ2-7	TGTGCCAGCAGCTTAGTTTCACTAGCGGGGGCCTACGAGCAGTACTTC	CASSLVSLAGAYEQYF
NA	many	TRBV12-3/TRBV12-4	TRBJ1-2	TGTGCCAGCAGCCAAAGGGGAAAGGAAAACTATGGCTACACCTTC	CASSQRGKENYGYTF
NA	many	TRBV12-5	TRBJ2-7	TGTGCTAGTGGTTTGGGGCTCCGCTCCTACGAGCAGTACTTC	CASGLGLRSYEQYF
NA	NA	TRBV12-3/TRBV12-4	TRBJ1-1	TGTGCCAGCAGTCTTCAGTGGACTGAAGCTTTCTTT	CASSLQWTEAFF
TRBD1	many	TRBV13	TRBJ1-2	TGTGCCAGCAGTTCCAGGGGGCGGAGGGGCTACACCTTC	CASSSRGRRGYTF
NA	few	TRBV24-1	TRBJ2-5	TGTGCCACCAGTGATCCCGGACGGCCTCAAGAGACCCAGTACTTC	CATSDPGRPQETQYF
TRBD1	many	TRBV19	TRBJ1-1	TGTGCCAGTAGTGGTCGGGACAGGGGCGGTCTTGAAGCTTTCTTT	CASSGRDRGGLEAFF
NA	many	TRBV6-1	TRBJ1-5	TGTGCCAGCAGCCCACGAGGAGGGTTTAGCAATCAGCCCCAGCATTTT	CASSPRGGFSNQPQHF
TRBD2	NA	TRBV25-1	TRBJ2-1	TGTGCCAGGGGGGCGGTTGGGACTAGCGGAATTAACAATGAGCAGTTCTTC	CARGAVGTSGINNEQFF
NA	many	TRBV29-1	TRBJ1-2	TGCAGCGTTGAAGAGATGTGGGGCGTCGGCTACACCTTC	CSVEEMWGVGYTF
NA	many	TRBV6-5	TRBJ1-6	TGTGCCAGCAGTTACTCGAAGGGCAGCAATTCACCCCTCCACTTT	CASSYSKGSNSPLHF
NA	NA	TRBV30	TRBJ1-2	TGTGCCTGGAATCTTCCCGGTTTCCCCTGGAGCTACACCTTC	CAWNLPGFPWSYTF
TRBD1	NA	TRBV28	TRBJ1-1	TGTGCCAGCAGTTTTGGGACAGCCCTTCCTAGGGCTGAAGCTTTCTTT	CASSFGTALPRAEAFF
TRBD1	many	TRBV24-1	TRBJ1-2	TGTGCCACAAGGGACAGTGCTAACTATGGCTACACCTTC	CATRDSANYGYTF
NA	many	TRBV27	TRBJ1-5	TGTGCCAGCGCTAGCCGAGGGGGGCGTCAGCCCCAGCATTTT	CASASRGGRQPQHF
NA	NA	TRBV24-1	TRBJ2-7	TGTGCCACCAGTGATAACCGGGACGGCTCCTACGAGCAGTACTTC	CATSDNRDGSYEQYF
NA	few	TRBV4-1	TRBJ1-1	TGCGCCAGCAGCCAAGTTGGTTTGAGGCGGCAGAACACTGAAGCTTTCTTT	CASSQVGLRRQNTEAFF
TRBD1	many	TRBV30	TRBJ1-2	TGTGCCTGGAGTAGGACAGGCTATGGCTACACCTTC	CAWSRTGYGYTF
TRBD2	NA	TRBV4-1	TRBJ2-2	TGCGCCAGCAGCCATTTGGGGGGGACCGGGGAGCTGTTTTTT	CASSHLGGTGELFF
NA	many	TRBV9	TRBJ2-4	TGTGCCAGCAGCGTGGACGGAGCGTGGACCAAAAACATTCAGTACTTC	CASSVDGAWTKNIQYF
TRBD1	NA	TRBV12-3/TRBV12-4	TRBJ1-2	TGTGCCAGCAGTTTAGCAACCGGGACAGCCCCCTATGGCTACACCTTC	CASSLATGTAPYGYTF
TRBD1	NA	TRBV28	TRBJ1-2	TGTGCCAGCAGTTTAGGGACAGGGGGCCAACGTGGTGGCTACACCTTC	CASSLGTGGQRGGYTF
TRBD1	many	TRBV6-4	TRBJ1-2	TGTGCCAGCAGTACTGAGGGACAGGGGATATATGGCTACACCTTC	CASSTEGQGIYGYTF
NA	many	TRBV6-5	TRBJ1-2	TGTGCCAGCAGTTACAGTAGAGCCGGGCCTCACTATGGCTACACCTTC	CASSYSRAGPHYGYTF
NA	NA	TRBV5-1	TRBJ2-7	TGCGCCAGCAGCCCAGGGGGGATACGTGACGAGCAGTACTTC	CASSPGGIRDEQYF
NA	many	TRBV14	TRBJ1-2	TGTGCCAGCAGCCAAGATTTCGGTACAGCTAACTATGGCTACACCTTC	CASSQDFGTANYGYTF
TRBD2	few	TRBV7-9	TRBJ2-7	TGTGCCAGCAGCTTATTACTAGCGGGAGTTAACGAGCAGTACTTC	CASSLLLAGVNEQYF
NA	many	TRBV24-1	TRBJ1-6	TGTGCCACCAGTGCACGTGTGCGGCCGAAGGGGAATTCACCCCTCCACTTT	CATSARVRPKGNSPLHF
TRBD2	many	TRBV7-8	TRBJ2-5	TGTGCCAGCAGCTCTAGCGGGATGGGCCAAGAGACCCAGTACTTC	CASSSSGMGQETQYF
NA	many	TRBV7-9	TRBJ2-5	TGTGCCAGCAGCCTAGATGTAGGGGTGAGAGAAGAGACCCAGTACTTC	CASSLDVGVREETQYF
NA	many	TRBV7-3	TRBJ2-5	TGTGCCAGCAGCTCTCGGGGGAATCGAGAGACCCAGTACTTC	CASSSRGNRETQYF
TRBD2	many	TRBV24-1	TRBJ2-5	TGTGCCACCAGTGATCACGGGACTAGCGGGACGAAGACCCAGTACTTC	CATSDHGTSGTKTQYF
NA	many	TRBV6-4	TRBJ2-2	TGTGCCAGCAGTGACTTCCCGGCCAACACGGAGCTGTTTTTT	CASSDFPANTELFF
TRBD1	NA	TRBV12-3/TRBV12-4	TRBJ2-7	TGTGCCAGCAGTTTATACCCGGGACAGGGCTACGAGCAGTACTTC	CASSLYPGQGYEQYF
NA	many	TRBV7-2	TRBJ1-3	TGTGCCAGCACCAGAAACCAGGGGACTGGAAACACCATATATTTT	CASTRNQGTGNTIYF
NA	once	TRBV6-1	TRBJ2-1	TGTGCCAGCACCCTAAGCCCCCCACTGAGGAACTCCTACAATGAGCAGTTCTTC	CASTLSPPLRNSYNEQFF
NA	many	TRBV15	TRBJ2-5	TGTGCCACCAGCAGAGTCTCAAGTCAGACCCAGTACTTC	CATSRVSSQTQYF
NA	many	TRBV4-1	TRBJ2-7	TGCGCCAGCAGCCCGGGACAACACTACGAGCAGTACTTC	CASSPGQHYEQYF
NA	many	TRBV30	TRBJ1-2	TGTGCCTCCTTATGGGCAGGGTACTATGGCTACACCTTC	CASLWAGYYGYTF
NA	many	TRBV6-1	TRBJ1-1	TGTGCCAGCAGACGCACAATGGACAGAAACACTGAAGCTTTCTTT	CASRRTMDRNTEAFF
NA	many	TRBV12-3/TRBV12-4	TRBJ1-1	TGTGCCAGCATCGAGACAGAAGGGAACACTGAAGCTTTCTTT	CASIETEGNTEAFF
NA	many	TRBV7-2	TRBJ1-2	TGTGCCAGCAGCTTAAGTGAGCCTTGGGCCTTC	CASSLSEPWAF
TRBD2	many	TRBV30	TRBJ2-7	TGTGCCTGGAGTGTACTAAGACTAGCGGGGTTAAGCTCCTACGAGCAGTACTTC	CAWSVLRLAGLSSYEQYF
TRBD1	many	TRBV28	TRBJ2-4	TGTGCCAGCAGTAAACGGGACAGGGAAGAAAACATTAAGTACTTC	CASSKRDREENIKYF
NA	many	TRBV12-3/TRBV12-4	TRBJ1-1	TGTGCCAGCAGTCAAAACTTGGACTGGGGCACTGAAGCTTTCTTT	CASSQNLDWGTEAFF
NA	many	TRBV30	TRBJ1-1	TGTGCCTGGGTGGACCGGGCCACTGAAGCTTTCTTT	CAWVDRATEAFF
TRBD1	many	TRBV20-1	TRBJ1-1	TGCAGTGCTAGAAGGACAGGGCAACACACTGAAGCTTTCTTT	CSARRTGQHTEAFF
TRBD1	NA	TRBV30	TRBJ1-6	TGTGCCGGGGACAGGGAGAATTCACCCCTCCACTTT	CAGDRENSPLHF